The rows below give T cell receptor beta chains drawn from one sample of a study of immune characterization of retroperitoneal liposarcoma. TCRdb ran MiXCR on the PCR reads and lists one entry per CDR3 protein. This table has a few thousand distinct CDR3 sequences, over 35% appearing once. Sequences were obtained from tumor tissue. These receptor sequences come from a male donor with retroperitoneal liposarcoma. Each CDR3 is given with its conserved first and last residue. The order of the fields is clone size, V gene, D gene, J gene, CDR3 DNA, CDR3 protein. The D gene is left open where the match is weak. Clone size appears in some rows only: once, few, many, or a class for an expanded clone.

-	TRBV6-6	TRBD2	TRBJ2-3	TGTGCCAGCAGTCGGACTAGCGGGAGGGCAGATACGCAGTATTTT	CASSRTSGRADTQYF
-	TRBV6-1	TRBD1	TRBJ1-6	TGTGCCAGCAGTGTCGGGACAGGGGGCAGGTCACCCCTCCACTTT	CASSVGTGGRSPLHF
-	TRBV12-3/TRBV12-4	TRBD1	TRBJ2-1	TGTGCCAGCAGTTTCTGGGACAGGGCCCCCAATGAGCAGTTCTTC	CASSFWDRAPNEQFF
-	TRBV28	-	TRBJ2-1	TGTGCCAGCAGTTCTTCACTAGTTTCCTACGAGCAGTTCTTC	CASSSSLVSYEQFF
medium-sized	TRBV12-3/TRBV12-4	-	TRBJ2-3	TGTGCCAGCAGACTATGGGCTTTCGAGGGATTTCGGACAGATACGCAGTATTTT	CASRLWAFEGFRTDTQYF
medium-sized	TRBV6-6	TRBD2	TRBJ2-7	TGTGCCAGCAGGTCCGGGACTAACTACGAGCAGTACTTC	CASRSGTNYEQYF
-	TRBV6-1	-	TRBJ1-3	TGTGCCAGCATGAACCATGCTAACACCATATATTTT	CASMNHANTIYF
few	TRBV7-6	-	TRBJ2-5	TGTGCCAGCAGCTTGGGGTTGGGGGCGGGCCAAGAGACCCAGTACTTC	CASSLGLGAGQETQYF
hyperexpanded	TRBV6-6	-	TRBJ2-3	TGTGCCAGCAGTTACTCGAACACTAGAGCCTCGGATACGCAGTATTTT	CASSYSNTRASDTQYF
-	TRBV10-2	-	TRBJ1-6	TGCGCCAGCAGGGAAGGGGGGATGGGGTCACCCCTCCACTTT	CASREGGMGSPLHF
few	TRBV6-6	TRBD1	TRBJ2-1	TGTGCCAGCAGTTACTGGGGACAGAGCTACAATGAGCAGTTCTTC	CASSYWGQSYNEQFF
few	TRBV7-8	-	TRBJ2-1	TGTGCCAGCAGCTTAGTGGGTCTAACTCCGACCAAGTCAAATGAGCAGTTCTTC	CASSLVGLTPTKSNEQFF
-	TRBV7-8	TRBD2	TRBJ2-5	TGTGCCAGCAGCCTCACTAGCGGGAGTTGGGGGGAGCAGTACTTC	CASSLTSGSWGEQYF
many	TRBV6-1	TRBD2	TRBJ2-4	TGTGCCAGCCGGGAGGGTACTGGTGCCAAAAACATTCAGTACTTC	CASREGTGAKNIQYF